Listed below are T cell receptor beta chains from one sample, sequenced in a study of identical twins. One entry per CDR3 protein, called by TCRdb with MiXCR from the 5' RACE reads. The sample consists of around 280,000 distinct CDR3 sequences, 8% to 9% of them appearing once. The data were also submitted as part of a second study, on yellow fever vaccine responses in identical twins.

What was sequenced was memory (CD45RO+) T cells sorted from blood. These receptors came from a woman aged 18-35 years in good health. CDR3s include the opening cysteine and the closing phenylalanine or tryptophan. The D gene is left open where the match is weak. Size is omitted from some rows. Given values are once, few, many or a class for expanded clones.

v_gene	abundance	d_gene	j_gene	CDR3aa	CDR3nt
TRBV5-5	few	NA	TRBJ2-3	CASSLRGPSTDTQYF	TGTGCCAGCAGCCTCCGCGGACCTAGCACAGATACGCAGTATTTT
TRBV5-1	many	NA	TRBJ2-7	CASSLAGKGVDEQYF	TGCGCCAGCAGCTTGGCCGGTAAGGGCGTGGACGAGCAGTACTTC
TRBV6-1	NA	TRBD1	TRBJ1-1	CASSGWTGAPEAFF	TGTGCCAGCAGTGGGTGGACAGGGGCACCCGAAGCTTTCTTT
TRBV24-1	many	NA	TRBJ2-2	CATSDGRLATGELFF	TGTGCCACCAGTGATGGAAGATTAGCCACCGGGGAGCTGTTTTTT
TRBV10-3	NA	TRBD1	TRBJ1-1	CAISGTQGATEAFF	TGTGCCATCAGTGGGACACAGGGGGCCACTGAAGCTTTCTTT
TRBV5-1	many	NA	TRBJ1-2	CASSTGQSYGYTF	TGCGCCAGCAGCACCGGACAGTCCTATGGCTACACCTTC
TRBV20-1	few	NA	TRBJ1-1	CSAEQGPIRAGAFF	TGCAGTGCTGAACAAGGACCCATCCGGGCGGGAGCTTTCTTT
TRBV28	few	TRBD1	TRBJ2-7	CASSPLVGRQGYEQYF	TGTGCCAGCTCTCCTCTGGTCGGGCGACAGGGCTACGAGCAGTACTTC
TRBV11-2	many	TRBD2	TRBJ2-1	CASTLAGPYNEQFF	TGTGCCAGCACCTTAGCGGGACCCTACAATGAGCAGTTCTTC
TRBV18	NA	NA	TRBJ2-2	CASSPSQRTNTGELFF	TGTGCCAGCTCACCCTCACAACGGACAAACACCGGGGAGCTGTTTTTT
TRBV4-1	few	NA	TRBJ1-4	CASSQRSPVGEKLFF	TGCGCCAGCAGCCAAAGGAGCCCGGTGGGTGAAAAACTGTTTTTT
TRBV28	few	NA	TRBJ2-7	CAIRGTYEQYF	TGTGCCATCCGCGGGACCTACGAGCAGTACTTC
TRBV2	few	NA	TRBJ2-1	CASVSVLSYNEQFF	TGTGCCAGTGTCAGTGTCCTCTCCTACAATGAGCAGTTCTTC
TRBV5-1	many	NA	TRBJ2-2	CASSLGTAITGELFF	TGCGCCAGCAGCTTGGGGACAGCGATCACCGGGGAGCTGTTTTTT
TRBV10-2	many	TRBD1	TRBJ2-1	CASSGTGASYNEQFF	TGCGCCAGCAGTGGGACAGGGGCCTCCTACAATGAGCAGTTCTTC
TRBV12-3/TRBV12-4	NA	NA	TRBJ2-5	CASSQGRRGVETQYF	TGTGCCAGCAGCCAGGGACGGAGGGGGGTGGAGACCCAGTACTTC
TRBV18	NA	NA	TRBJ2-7	CASSSDSLGYEQYF	TGTGCCAGCTCATCGGACAGCTTAGGCTACGAGCAGTACTTC
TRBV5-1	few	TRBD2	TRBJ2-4	CASSLQAGGGKNIQYF	TGCGCCAGCAGCTTGCAAGCGGGAGGGGGCAAAAACATTCAGTACTTC
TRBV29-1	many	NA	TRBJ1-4	CSVEERLGANEKLFF	TGCAGCGTTGAAGAGCGTTTAGGGGCTAATGAAAAACTGTTTTTT
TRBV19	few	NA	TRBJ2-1	CASSRQSFNEQFF	TGTGCCAGTAGTCGCCAGTCCTTCAATGAGCAGTTCTTC
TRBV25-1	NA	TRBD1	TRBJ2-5	CASRPTGGETQYF	TGTGCCAGCAGACCCACAGGGGGGGAGACCCAGTACTTC
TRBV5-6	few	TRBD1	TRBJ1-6	CASSPPGTDNSPLHF	TGTGCCAGCAGCCCCCCCGGGACAGACAATTCACCCCTCCACTTT
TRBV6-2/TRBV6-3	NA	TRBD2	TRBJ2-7	CASTVAGGSSYEQYF	TGTGCCAGCACCGTAGCGGGAGGGAGCTCCTACGAGCAGTACTTC
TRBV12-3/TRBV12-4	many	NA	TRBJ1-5	CASNLDTLNGHQPQHF	TGTGCCAGCAATCTCGACACCCTGAATGGGCATCAGCCCCAGCATTTT
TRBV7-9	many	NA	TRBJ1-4	CASSLLQPTNEKLFF	TGTGCCAGCAGCTTACTACAGCCAACTAATGAAAAACTGTTTTTT
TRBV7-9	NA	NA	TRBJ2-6	CASSPRTVSGANVLTF	TGTGCCAGCAGCCCTCGGACTGTCTCTGGGGCCAACGTCCTGACTTTC
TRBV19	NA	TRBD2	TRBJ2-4	CASSPSGTSGNIQYF	TGTGCCAGTTCACCCTCCGGGACTAGCGGAAACATTCAGTACTTC
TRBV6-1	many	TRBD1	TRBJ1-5	CASNQPGQGNQPQHF	TGTGCCAGCAATCAACCAGGACAGGGCAATCAGCCCCAGCATTTT
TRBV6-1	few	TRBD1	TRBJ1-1	CASSLDRAGTEAFF	TGTGCCAGCAGCCTAGACAGGGCCGGGACTGAAGCTTTCTTT
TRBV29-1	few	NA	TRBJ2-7	CSVVFSFSGVEDEQYF	TGCAGCGTTGTATTCTCTTTTTCTGGAGTAGAAGACGAGCAGTACTTC
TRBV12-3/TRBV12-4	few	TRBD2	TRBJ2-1	CASSPGTSGSVYNEQFF	TGTGCCAGCAGTCCCGGGACTAGCGGGAGCGTATACAATGAGCAGTTCTTC
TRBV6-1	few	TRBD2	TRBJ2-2	CASRRAGGNTGELFF	TGTGCCAGCAGAAGGGCGGGGGGAAACACCGGGGAGCTGTTTTTT
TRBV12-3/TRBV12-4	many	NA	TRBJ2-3	CASSSLRGTDTQYF	TGTGCCAGCAGTTCCCTCCGTGGCACAGATACGCAGTATTTT
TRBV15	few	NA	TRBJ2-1	CATSRTNSGSYNEQFF	TGTGCCACCAGCAGAACAAACTCCGGCTCCTACAATGAGCAGTTCTTC
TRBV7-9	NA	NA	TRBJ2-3	CASSSSQGGPDTQYF	TGTGCCAGCAGCTCGTCACAGGGCGGTCCGGATACGCAGTATTTT
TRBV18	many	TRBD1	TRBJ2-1	CASSKGPGTGDNEQFF	TGTGCCAGCTCAAAAGGACCCGGGACAGGAGACAATGAGCAGTTCTTC
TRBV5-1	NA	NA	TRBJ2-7	CASSLVEGGSYEQYF	TGCGCCAGCAGCTTGGTTGAGGGAGGCTCCTACGAGCAGTACTTC
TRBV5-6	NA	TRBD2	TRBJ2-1	CASSFTGTSAYNEQFF	TGTGCCAGCAGCTTCACCGGGACTAGCGCGTACAATGAGCAGTTCTTC
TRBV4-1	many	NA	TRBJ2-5	CASSQGRMETQYF	TGCGCCAGCAGCCAAGGGCGGATGGAGACCCAGTACTTC
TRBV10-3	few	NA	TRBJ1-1	CAISGGAGEAFF	TGTGCCATCAGCGGGGGCGCCGGTGAAGCTTTCTTT
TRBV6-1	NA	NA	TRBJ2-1	CASRLGNNEQFF	TGTGCCAGCCGCCTAGGCAACAATGAGCAGTTCTTC
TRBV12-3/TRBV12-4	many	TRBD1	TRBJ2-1	CASSFGQGAVGEQFF	TGTGCCAGCAGTTTTGGGCAGGGGGCTGTAGGGGAGCAGTTCTTC
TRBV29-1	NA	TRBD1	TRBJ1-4	CSVTTGQQNEKLFF	TGCAGCGTGACTACGGGACAGCAGAATGAAAAACTGTTTTTT
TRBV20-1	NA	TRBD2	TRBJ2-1	CSAKLAADNEQFF	TGCAGTGCTAAGCTAGCGGCAGACAATGAGCAGTTCTTC
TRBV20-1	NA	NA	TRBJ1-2	CSARRGLRGSNYGYTF	TGCAGTGCTAGAAGGGGGTTGAGGGGCTCTAACTATGGCTACACCTTC
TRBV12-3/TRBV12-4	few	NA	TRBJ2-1	CASSLWESANEQFF	TGTGCCAGCAGTTTATGGGAGTCAGCAAATGAGCAGTTCTTC
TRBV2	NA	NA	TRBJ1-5	CASGARSSNQPQHF	TGTGCCAGCGGCGCGCGCTCTAGCAATCAGCCCCAGCATTTT
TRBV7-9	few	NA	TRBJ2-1	CASSSPPTPYNEQFF	TGTGCCAGCAGCTCCCCCCCCACCCCCTACAATGAGCAGTTCTTC
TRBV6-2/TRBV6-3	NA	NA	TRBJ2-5	CASSSALQETQYF	TGTGCCAGCAGTTCGGCCCTACAAGAGACCCAGTACTTC
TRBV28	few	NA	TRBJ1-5	CASSSPAGSNQPQHF	TGTGCCAGCAGTTCGCCGGCAGGGAGCAATCAGCCCCAGCATTTT
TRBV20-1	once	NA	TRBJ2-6	CCARIGGWDSGANVLTF	TGCTGTGCTAGAATCGGAGGGTGGGACTCTGGGGCCAACGTCCTGACTTTC
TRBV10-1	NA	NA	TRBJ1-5	CAVPGTSNQPQHF	TGCGCCGTACCAGGGACTAGCAATCAGCCCCAGCATTTT